Each of the 19 T cell receptor beta chains below was sequenced from the same sample in a study of chemoradiotherapy in HPV16-positive cancers. The repertoire was sequenced with immunoSEQ multiplex PCR; TCRdb's copy has only in-frame clones and lacks some. Seen here are 2,500 to 3,500 clones, 75% to 80% observed once, and the top ten hold roughly 12%. This material was obtained from a patient who underwent chemoradiotherapy. The receptor source for this set is a human donor with HPV-associated anogenital cancer.

The J gene is TRBJ1-1, the V gene TRBV30; D is unclear. Germline CDR1 and CDR2: GTSNPN and SVGIG (reference sequence). The germline V and J ends were trimmed by 0 bases and 1 base, with 6 bases remaining between them. The CDR3 contains 13 residues. CDR3 bases: TGTGCCTGGAGTGTAAAGGGGAACACTGAAGCTTTCTTT. Translating gives CAWSVKGNTEAFF.

V gene TRBV28 combines with J gene TRBJ2-2; 14 bases match TRBD2. With 2 bases clipped from V and 4 bases from J, the junction kept 0 bases outside the gene matches. Germline V gene data show CDR1 as MDHEN and CDR2 as SYDVKM. CDR3 length: 16 residues. CDR3 nucleotide sequence: TGTGCCAGCAGTTTAGGGACTAGCGGGGGCACCGGGGAGCTGTTTTTT. It translates to CASSLGTSGGTGELFF.

The J gene is TRBJ2-3, the V gene TRBV16; 8 bases are a match to TRBD1. With 0 bases clipped from V and 6 bases from J, the junction kept 5 bases outside the gene matches. The CDR3 has 15 amino acids. CDR1 KGHSY and CDR2 FQNENV come from the germline V gene. The CDR3 DNA follows: TGTGCCAGCAGCCAATCGTGGACAGGGTTGGATACGCAGTATTTT. Protein sequence: CASSQSWTGLDTQYF. The full variable domain, in which reference TRBV16 and TRBJ2-3 provide the parts outside the CDR3, is GEEVAQTPKHLVRGEGQKAKLYCAPIKGHSYVFWYQQVLKNEFKFLISFQNENVFDETGMPKERFSAKCLPNSPCSLEIQATKLEDSAVYFCASSQSWTGLDTQYFGPGTRLTVL.

V and J are TRBV7-9 and TRBJ2-5; D is unclear. This CDR3 has 16 amino acids. Germline V lookup: CDR1 SEHNR, CDR2 FQNEAQ (reference sequence). Trimming took 5 bases from V and 4 from J, leaving 20 bases between them. The DNA for the CDR3 is TGTGCCAGCAGCCCCCGCAGAGACCCCGTAGTAGAGACCCAGTACTTC. Translation gives CASSPRRDPVVETQYF.

This clone was seen a few times. This chain connects TRBV7-8 to TRBJ1-4; D is possibly TRBD1 (6 bases). V shed 5 bases and J shed 8 bases, with 18 bases lying between them. Germline values: CDR1 SGHVS, CDR2 FQNEAQ. CDR3 length: 15 residues. The CDR3 DNA is TGTGCCAGCAGCCAGAATACAGGGTGGGAAGAAAAACTGTTTTTT. Its translation is CASSQNTGWEEKLFF.

The genes are TRBV5-3 and TRBJ1-5; D ambiguous. TRBV5-3 is annotated as an ORF whose role is uncertain. Trimming removed 4 bases at V and 2 bases at J, with 13 bases between. The CDR3 loop spans 15 amino acids. The CDR3 nucleotides read TGTGCCAGAAGCCGGACGGCAGTCGGCAATCAGCCCCAGCATTTT. Translation gives CARSRTAVGNQPQHF.

This clone was found a few times. V usage is TRBV4-1 and J usage is TRBJ1-6; TRBD1 matches at 9 bases. Germline loops: CDR1 MGHRA, CDR2 YSYEKL. V trimming: 4 bases; J trimming: 8 bases; junction bases outside the gene matches: 9. CDR3 length: 16 amino acids. The CDR3 sequence: CASSPWGQGGDSPLHF. DNA for the CDR3: TGCGCCAGCAGCCCCTGGGGACAGGGAGGTGATTCACCCCTCCACTTT.

A single count supports this clone. The chain carries TRBV5-1 and TRBJ1-2; D gene unclear. Germline V gene lookup returns CDR1 SGHRS and CDR2 YFSETQ. V dropped 0 bases and J dropped 10 bases, with 13 bases sitting between them. The CDR3 totals 13 residues. In DNA form, the CDR3 reads TGCGCCAGCAGCTTGGCGTGGGATACGATCTACACCTTC. Amino acid sequence: CASSLAWDTIYTF.

The chain joins TRBV27 to TRBJ1-5; D might be TRBD1 (5 bases). V lost 6 bases to trimming and J lost 5 bases, with 14 bases between them. Germline assignment: CDR1 MNHEY and CDR2 SMNVEV (reference sequence). The CDR3 runs to 14 residues. The CDR3 bases are TGTGCCAGCAGCCAAGTGGGGCCCCATCAGCCCCAGCATTTT. Its translation: CASSQVGPHQPQHF.

The V and J genes are TRBV2 and TRBJ1-1, with D maybe TRBD1 (5 bases). CDR1 SNHLY and CDR2 FYNNEI come from the germline V gene. Trimming cost V 5 bases and J 0 bases, with 10 bases left between them. The length of the CDR3 is 14 residues. Here the CDR3 DNA reads TGTGCCAGCAGTTTCGGGGCGATGAACACTGAAGCTTTCTTT. This sequence encodes CASSFGAMNTEAFF.

The count of this clone is one. This sequence joins TRBV10-2 and TRBJ2-1, with D perhaps matching TRBD1 (5 bases). CDR1 is WSHSY, CDR2 SAAADI, per germline. V dropped 0 bases and J dropped 1 base, with 10 bases sitting between them. The CDR3 runs 16 residues. CDR3 bases: TGCGCCAGCAGTGAGTCGGGTAAGGGGTCCTACAATGAGCAGTTCTTC. Its protein is CASSESGKGSYNEQFF.

V usage is TRBV28 and J usage is TRBJ1-3, with no clear D. This CDR3 contains 15 residues. V was pared by 6 bases and J by 4 bases, with 16 bases between. CDR1 and CDR2 from the germline V gene are MDHEN and SYDVKM. CDR3 in DNA: TGTGCCAGCAGACCTGGATCCCTCGGGGGAAACACCATATATTTT. As protein: CASRPGSLGGNTIYF.

This chain links TRBV19 with TRBJ2-7, with 10 bases lining up with TRBD2. V shed 3 bases and J 1 base; nucleotides not matched to a gene: 3. Germline V gene lookup returns CDR1 LNHDA and CDR2 SQIVND (reference sequence). The length of the CDR3 is 15 residues. The CDR3 bases are TGTGCCAGTAGTATCGTAGCGGGAGGTTCCTACGAGCAGTACTTC. It codes for CASSIVAGGSYEQYF.

The chain uses TRBV30 and TRBJ1-1; D not certain. CDR1 GTSNPN and CDR2 SVGIG come from the germline V gene (reference sequence). CDR3 length: 13 residues. V was pared by 4 bases and J by 1 base, with 10 bases between. The CDR3 DNA reads TGTGCCTGGACCGCCAATGAGAACACTGAAGCTTTCTTT. Translation gives CAWTANENTEAFF.

The chain recombines TRBV25-1 with TRBJ2-7; TRBD1 matches 9 bases. The V gene's germline CDR1 is MGHDK and CDR2 SYGVNS. The CDR3 has 14 residues. Germline trimming cut 6 bases from V and 1 base from J; bases unmatched to any gene: 4. The CDR3 here is CASRPGQGSYEQYF. DNA for the CDR3: TGTGCCAGCAGACCGGGACAGGGTTCCTACGAGCAGTACTTC.

The J gene is TRBJ1-6, the V gene TRBV10-1; TRBD1 aligns across 11 bases. V gave up 6 bases and J gave up 8 bases; unmatched junction bases: 3. The CDR3 spans 14 residues. The germline gives CDR1 WNHNN, CDR2 SYGVQD (reference sequence). The CDR3: CASSQDRGHSPLHF. The CDR3 bases are TGCGCCAGCAGCCAGGACAGGGGGCATTCACCCCTCCACTTT.

This clone was seen more than once but under ten times. This sequence joins TRBV7-9 and TRBJ1-5; D is uncertain. The CDR3 consists of 12 residues. Per germline, CDR1 SEHNR and CDR2 FQNEAQ (reference sequence). V shed 2 bases and J shed 3 bases, with 2 bases lying between them. CDR3 sequence reads: CASSLFNQPQHF. The CDR3, as DNA: TGTGCCAGCAGCTTATTCAATCAGCCCCAGCATTTT. Full variable domain (remainder filled in from reference TRBV7-9 and TRBJ1-5): DTGVSQNPRHKITKRGQNVTFRCDPISEHNRLYWYRQTLGQGPEFLTYFQNEAQLEKSRLLSDRFSAERPKGSFSTLEIQRTEQGDSAMYLCASSLFNQPQHFGDGTRLSIL.

The chain has TRBV28 and TRBJ1-5; D remains unclear. Germline V CDR1 and CDR2: MDHEN, SYDVKM. The CDR3 totals 13 residues. V was shortened by 3 bases and J by 3 bases, with 6 bases between the two germline ends. The CDR3 sequence is CASSLTFNQPQHF. CDR3 DNA sequence: TGTGCCAGCAGTTTGACTTTCAATCAGCCCCAGCATTTT.

The V and J genes are TRBV28 and TRBJ1-3, with D possibly being TRBD1 (5 bases). V was shortened by 1 base and J by 4 bases, with 11 bases between the two germline ends. The germline V gene has CDR1 MDHEN and CDR2 SYDVKM. This CDR3 comprises 15 residues. The CDR3 nucleotides are TGTGCCAGCAGTTTATTTGAGGGGCCCGGAAACACCATATATTTT. It yields the protein CASSLFEGPGNTIYF.